This T cell receptor (beta chain) was documented in a study of cytomegalovirus exposure and HLA in healthy donors. The study ran its PCR with 60 Vbeta and 13 Jbeta primers. The data were produced by immunoSEQ multiplex PCR, yet TCRdb's version contains in-frame clones alone and is incomplete. Its table lists 25,000 to 40,000 clones. This CDR3 is 15 amino acids long. Trimming removed 4 bases at V and 1 base at J, with 14 bases between. From germline, CDR1 is SGHDN and CDR2 FVKESK. The chain recombines TRBV14 with TRBJ2-7; tentatively, D is TRBD1 (6 bases). The TCR originated in a female donor in good health and CMV-seronegative. The material sequenced was PBMCs. The CDR3, as DNA: TGTGCCAGCAGCCCCTACAGGGCTCCTTCCTACGAGCAGTACTTC. Its protein is CASSPYRAPSYEQYF.